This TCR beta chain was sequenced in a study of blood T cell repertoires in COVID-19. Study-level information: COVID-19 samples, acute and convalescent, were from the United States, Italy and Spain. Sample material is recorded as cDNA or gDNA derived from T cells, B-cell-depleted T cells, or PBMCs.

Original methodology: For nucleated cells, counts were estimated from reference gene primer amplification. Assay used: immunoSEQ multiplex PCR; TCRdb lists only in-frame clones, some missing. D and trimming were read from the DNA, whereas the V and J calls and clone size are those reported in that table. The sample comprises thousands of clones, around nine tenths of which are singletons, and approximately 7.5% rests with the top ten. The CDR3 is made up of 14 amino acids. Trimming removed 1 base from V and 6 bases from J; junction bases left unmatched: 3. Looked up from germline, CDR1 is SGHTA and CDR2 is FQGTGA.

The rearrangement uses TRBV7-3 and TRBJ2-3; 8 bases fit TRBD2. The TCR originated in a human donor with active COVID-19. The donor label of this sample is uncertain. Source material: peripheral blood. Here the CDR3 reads CASSLSRLADTQYF. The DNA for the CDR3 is TGTGCCAGCAGCTTAAGCCGACTAGCGGATACGCAGTATTTT.